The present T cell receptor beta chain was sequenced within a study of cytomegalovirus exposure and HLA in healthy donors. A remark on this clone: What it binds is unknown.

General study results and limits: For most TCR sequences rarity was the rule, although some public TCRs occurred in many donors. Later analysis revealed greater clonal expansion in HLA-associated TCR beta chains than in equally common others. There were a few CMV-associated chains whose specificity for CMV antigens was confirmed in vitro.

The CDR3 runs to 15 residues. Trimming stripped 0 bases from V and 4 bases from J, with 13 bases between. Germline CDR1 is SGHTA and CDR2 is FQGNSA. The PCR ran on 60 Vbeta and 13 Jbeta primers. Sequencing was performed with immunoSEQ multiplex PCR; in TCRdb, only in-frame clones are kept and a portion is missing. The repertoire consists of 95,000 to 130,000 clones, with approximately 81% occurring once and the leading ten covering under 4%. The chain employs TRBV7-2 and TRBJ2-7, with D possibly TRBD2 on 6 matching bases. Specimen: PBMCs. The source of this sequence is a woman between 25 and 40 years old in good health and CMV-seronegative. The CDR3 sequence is CASSLASGDWYEQYF. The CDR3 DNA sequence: TGTGCCAGCAGCTTAGCGTCGGGAGATTGGTACGAGCAGTACTTC.